The 29 T cell receptor beta chains below come from one sample, sequenced in a study of response to subunit inactivated influenza vaccine. TCRdb independently ran MiXCR on the RT-PCR reads; one entry per CDR3 protein. The data hold about 650,000 distinct CDR3 sequences, with about a sixth observed a single time. The sequencing here drew on PBMCs from blood, taken less than 13 days after vaccination. These receptors all come from a man between 45 and 60 years old who received an inactivated influenza vaccine.

The sample holds many counts of this clonotype. This rearrangement joins TRBV5-1 to TRBJ2-7; D might be TRBD2 (5 bases). This CDR3 comprises 14 residues. Germline CDR1 is SGHRS and CDR2 is YFSETQ. Trimming cost V 0 bases and J 3 bases, with 10 bases left between them. DNA of the CDR3: TGCGCCAGCAGCTTGGACAGCGAGGGCTACGAGCAGTACTTC. Protein: CASSLDSEGYEQYF.

The V gene is TRBV7-9, the J gene TRBJ2-7, with TRBD2 matching 13 bases. Germline V gene data show CDR1 as SEHNR and CDR2 as FQNEAQ (reference sequence). The CDR3 spans 15 residues. With 5 bases clipped from V and 5 bases from J, the junction kept 6 bases outside the gene matches. The CDR3: CASSPTSGRSDEQYF. CDR3 DNA: TGTGCCAGCAGCCCGACTAGCGGGAGGTCCGACGAGCAGTACTTC. Drawing the rest from reference TRBV7-9 and TRBJ2-7, the complete variable domain is DTGVSQNPRHKITKRGQNVTFRCDPISEHNRLYWYRQTLGQGPEFLTYFQNEAQLEKSRLLSDRFSAERPKGSFSTLEIQRTEQGDSAMYLCASSPTSGRSDEQYFGPGTRLTVT.

CDR3 sequence reads: CASRPSGAVSRNEQFF. The CDR3 region has the DNA TGTGCCAGCAGACCTTCGGGGGCGGTTAGCCGGAATGAGCAGTTCTTC. The chain couples TRBV12-3 or TRBV12-4 to TRBJ2-1; perhaps D is TRBD1 or TRBD2 (6 bases each). V was clipped by 6 bases and J by 7 bases, with 22 bases between them. The CDR3 totals 16 residues.

CDR3 amino acids: CAWSPRTGHPNTEAFF. The CDR3 DNA reads TGTGCCTGGAGTCCGAGGACAGGGCACCCTAACACTGAAGCTTTCTTT. This chain uses TRBV30 with TRBJ1-1; 8 positions agree with TRBD1. CDR1 GTSNPN and CDR2 SVGIG come from the germline V gene (reference sequence). The ends lost 2 bases at V and 2 bases at J; junction bases unmatched: 10. The CDR3 is 16 residues long.

The V call is TRBV6-5, the J call TRBJ2-5; D gene uncertain. This CDR3 is 14 amino acids long. Germline lookup yields CDR1 MNHEY and CDR2 SVGAGI. With 0 bases removed from V and 3 bases from J, the gap between germline ends came to 8 bases. For the CDR3, the DNA is TGTGCCAGCAGTTACTCGATAAGAGAAGAGACCCAGTACTTC. Protein sequence: CASSYSIREETQYF.

A few counts support this clonotype. The chain couples TRBV3-1 to TRBJ2-5; D not resolved. This CDR3 region has 15 residues. Looked up from germline, CDR1 is LGHDT and CDR2 is YNNKEL (reference sequence). V lost 2 bases, J lost 1 base, and 11 bases lay in between. The CDR3 protein is CASSQLLGLQETQYF. Written as DNA, the CDR3 is TGTGCCAGCAGCCAACTTCTAGGCCTCCAAGAGACCCAGTACTTC.

This clonotype was detected a few times. The J gene is TRBJ1-3, the V gene TRBV12-3 or TRBV12-4; 7 nucleotides align to TRBD1. After removal of 5 bases from V and 4 bases from J, the junction contained 14 bases not matched to a gene. The CDR3 length is 17 residues. Here the CDR3 DNA reads TGTGCCAGCAGTGGGGGTCGTACAGGGGAGGGAGGAAACACCATATATTTT. Protein sequence: CASSGGRTGEGGNTIYF.

This clonotype was detected only a few times. CDR3 region: CASITTGASPNYGYTF. In nucleotides, the CDR3 is TGTGCCAGCATTACTACAGGGGCCTCCCCGAACTATGGCTACACCTTC. V gene TRBV2 combines with J gene TRBJ1-2; TRBD1 matches at 7 bases. The length of the CDR3 is 16 residues. The ends lost 7 bases at V and 2 bases at J; junction bases unmatched: 13. Germline assignment: CDR1 SNHLY and CDR2 FYNNEI. The variable domain in full, with the rest retrieved from reference TRBV2 and TRBJ1-2, is EPEVTQTPSHQVTQMGQEVILRCVPISNHLYFYWYRQILGQKVEFLVSFYNNEISEKSEIFDDQFSVERPDGSNFTLKIRSTKLEDSAMYFCASITTGASPNYGYTFGSGTRLTVV.

The J gene is TRBJ2-5, the V gene TRBV28; TRBD2 matches 14 bases. The CDR3 loop spans 17 amino acids. Germline CDR1 MDHEN, CDR2 SYDVKM. The trim removed 3 bases at V and 4 bases at J, leaving 7 bases unmatched. DNA of the CDR3: TGTGCCAGCAGTTTCCATTCGGGACTAGCGGGGGTAGAGACCCAGTACTTC. This encodes CASSFHSGLAGVETQYF.

This clonotype was found once. This chain links TRBV7-2 with TRBJ2-1, with 9 nucleotides matching TRBD1. Germline lookup yields CDR1 SGHTA and CDR2 FQGNSA. This CDR3 has 15 amino acids. The V segment lost 6 bases and the J segment 6 bases; nucleotides outside the gene matches: 9. CDR3 sequence reads: CASRPWEGQGNEQFF. The DNA for the CDR3 is TGTGCCAGCAGACCTTGGGAGGGACAGGGCAATGAGCAGTTCTTC.

This chain uses TRBV21-1 with TRBJ1-5; the table's D gene call, TRBD1, was not cross checked with the DNA. TRBV21-1 constitutes a pseudogene. The CDR3 is 17 residues long. The CDR3 DNA reads as TGTGCCAGCAGCAGACGGACAGGGGGCGGAAGCAATCAGCCCCAGCATTTT. As protein: CASSRRTGGGSNQPQHF.

Only a few counts were recorded for this clonotype. V gene TRBV7-9 combines with J gene TRBJ2-7; possible D gene TRBD2, 5 bases. V dropped 5 bases and J dropped 3 bases, with 11 bases sitting between them. Germline lookup yields CDR1 SEHNR and CDR2 FQNEAQ (reference sequence). The CDR3 consists of 13 residues. DNA for the CDR3: TGTGCCAGCAGCATCGGACTGTTCTACGAGCAGTACTTC. This translates into CASSIGLFYEQYF.

Only a few counts were recorded for this clonotype. This sequence joins TRBV6-2 or TRBV6-3 and TRBJ2-2, with D unresolved. The V gene's germline CDR1 is MNHEY and CDR2 SVGEGT. Trimming pared 7 bases from V and 4 bases from J, leaving 16 bases between. The CDR3 covers 15 residues. The CDR3 region has the DNA TGTGCCAGCAATAGCTTAGGCCCGATCACCGGGGAGCTGTTTTTT. Translation: CASNSLGPITGELFF.

The V call is TRBV11-2, the J call TRBJ2-1; tentatively, D is TRBD2 (5 bases). Germline assignment: CDR1 SGHAT and CDR2 FQNNGV. The CDR3 extends over 18 amino acids. V was trimmed by 2 bases and J by 0 bases, leaving 17 bases between them. CDR3 sequence: CASSLLPTRVSSYNEQFF. The DNA for the CDR3 is TGTGCCAGCAGCTTATTGCCCACGCGGGTTAGCTCCTACAATGAGCAGTTCTTC.

V is TRBV20-1 and J is TRBJ2-7, with 9 bases identical to TRBD1. The V gene's germline CDR1 is DFQATT and CDR2 SNEGSKA (reference sequence). CDR3 size: 15 residues. V lost 0 bases to trimming and J lost 2 bases; unmatched junction nucleotides: 5. CDR3 sequence (DNA): TGCAGTGCTAGAGATCCGGGACAGGGTCCCTACGAGCAGTACTTC. Amino acids: CSARDPGQGPYEQYF.

In its sample, this clonotype was seen a few times. V and J are TRBV20-1 and TRBJ2-7, with 11 bases fitting TRBD2. This CDR3 has 15 amino acids. The germline V gene encodes CDR1 DFQATT and CDR2 SNEGSKA (reference sequence). V lost 2 bases, J lost 5 bases, and 8 bases stayed unmatched. In DNA, the CDR3 is TGCAGTGCTAGAAGTAGCGGGGGGGCCCCCAACGAGCAGTACTTC. It encodes CSARSSGGAPNEQYF.

This clonotype was counted a few times. The chain joins TRBV7-9 to TRBJ1-2; D gene unclear. The V and J ends lost 4 bases and 10 bases respectively, with 22 bases between them. Germline V gene data show CDR1 as SEHNR and CDR2 as FQNEAQ (reference sequence). This CDR3 has 15 residues. CDR3 residues: CASSSTGDIGLAYTF. In DNA form, the CDR3 reads TGTGCCAGCAGCTCAACCGGAGATATAGGGTTAGCCTACACCTTC.

This clonotype came up once. The J gene is TRBJ2-5, the V gene TRBV7-2; D unresolved. This CDR3 spans 13 amino acids. CDR1 is SGHTA and CDR2 is FQGNSA in the germline V gene. V was clipped by 2 bases and J by 7 bases, with 11 bases between them. The CDR3 loop is CASSLNSVVTQYF. DNA of the CDR3: TGTGCCAGCAGCTTAAACTCGGTGGTGACCCAGTACTTC.

V gene TRBV6-2 or TRBV6-3 combines with J gene TRBJ1-1; D call uncertain. This CDR3 has 13 amino acids. Germline CDR1 is MNHEY and CDR2 is SVGEGT. Between the trimmed V and J ends, which lost 4 bases and 4 bases, there was a span of 10 bases. CDR3 region: CASSSGFFTEAFF. The CDR3 DNA sequence: TGTGCCAGCAGTTCTGGGTTCTTCACTGAAGCTTTCTTT.

The table lists this clonotype with a few counts. The V call is TRBV12-3 or TRBV12-4, the J call TRBJ1-2; D is unresolved. Trimming left V 5 bases short and J 7 bases short, with 23 bases between. The CDR3 is made up of 16 amino acids. The CDR3 loop is CASSTPGRRLLFGYTF. CDR3 DNA sequence: TGTGCCAGCAGTACCCCAGGACGGCGTTTGTTGTTTGGCTACACCTTC.

This clonotype was found a few times. The rearrangement joins TRBV20-1 to TRBJ2-1; TRBD1 is a possible D gene (5 bases). V was pared by 0 bases and J by 13 bases, with 10 bases between. Germline-derived CDR1 and CDR2 are DFQATT and SNEGSKA (reference sequence). The CDR3 runs to 11 residues. The CDR3 sequence: CSARDTGIQFF. Written as DNA, the CDR3 is TGCAGTGCTAGAGATACAGGAATACAGTTCTTC.

The sample holds many counts of this clonotype. The chain employs TRBV29-1 and TRBJ2-3; TRBD1 matches 12 bases. There are 14 residues in the CDR3. Germline V gene sequence: CDR1 SQVTM, CDR2 ANQGSEA. Trimming at V came to 4 bases and at J to 5 bases, leaving 4 bases not matched to a gene. The CDR3 protein is CSVAGQGARDTQYF. The CDR3 bases are TGCAGCGTTGCGGGACAGGGGGCTAGAGATACGCAGTATTTT.

This clonotype was observed a handful of times. The chain couples TRBV20-1 to TRBJ2-7; 8 bases are a match to TRBD2. The CDR3 covers 13 residues. V was pared by 4 bases and J by 1 base, with 3 bases of the junction left unmatched. CDR1 and CDR2 from the germline V gene are DFQATT and SNEGSKA (reference sequence). This CDR3 reads CSANSGGSYEQYF. In DNA, the CDR3 is TGCAGTGCTAACAGCGGGGGATCCTACGAGCAGTACTTC.

The chain combines TRBV4-2 with TRBJ2-3; TRBD2 matches at 9 bases. Germline V gene sequence: CDR1 LGHNA, CDR2 YNFKEQ. This CDR3 is built from 18 residues. The ends lost 1 base at V and 6 bases at J; junction bases unmatched: 14. The CDR3 loop reads CASSQANSRGGVKDTQYF. CDR3 sequence (DNA): TGTGCCAGCAGCCAAGCCAACTCGCGGGGGGGCGTAAAGGATACGCAGTATTTT.

The CDR3: CASSQESAYNEQFF. The CDR3 DNA is TGCGCCAGCAGCCAAGAATCCGCCTACAATGAGCAGTTCTTC. The chain recombines TRBV4-3 with TRBJ2-1; D not resolved. The CDR3 spans 14 residues. With 0 bases removed from V and 2 bases from J, the gap between germline ends came to 5 bases. CDR1 is LGHNA and CDR2 is YSLEER in the germline V gene.

V is TRBV18 and J is TRBJ2-1; possibly TRBD2 for D (6 bases). From germline, CDR1 is KGHSH and CDR2 LQKENI. V was shortened by 4 bases and J by 3 bases, with 13 bases between the two germline ends. The CDR3 is made up of 15 amino acids. The CDR3 DNA sequence: TGTGCCAGCTCACTAACGGGAGTACTCTACAATGAGCAGTTCTTC. Amino acids: CASSLTGVLYNEQFF.

Written as DNA, the CDR3 is TGCGCCAGCAGCCAAGTTACCAGGAGCCAAGAGACCCAGTACTTC. Its translation: CASSQVTRSQETQYF. The chain links TRBV4-1 to TRBJ2-5, with D unresolved. The germline V and J ends were trimmed by 1 base and 1 base, with 10 bases remaining between them. Germline CDR1 MGHRA, CDR2 YSYEKL. The CDR3 spans 15 residues.

The chain links TRBV6-1 to TRBJ2-1; tentatively, D is TRBD1 or TRBD2 (5 bases each). Trimming left V 11 bases short and J 0 bases short, with 11 bases between. Per germline, CDR1 MNHNS and CDR2 SASEGT. The CDR3 runs to 13 residues. The DNA of the CDR3 is TGTGCCTGCCGGGGCAGCTCCTACAATGAGCAGTTCTTC. This sequence encodes CACRGSSYNEQFF.

This clonotype was counted between two and nine times. The chain joins TRBV9 to TRBJ2-7, with D perhaps assigned TRBD1 or TRBD2 (6 bases each). The CDR3 runs to 14 residues. V lost 0 bases, J lost 5 bases, and 12 bases lay in between. Germline-derived CDR1 and CDR2 are SGDLS and YYNGEE. CDR3 sequence reads: CASSVAGAQDEQYF. CDR3 nucleotide sequence: TGTGCCAGCAGCGTAGCGGGGGCGCAAGACGAGCAGTACTTC.